Below, 21 T cell receptor beta chains from the same sample are listed, as sequenced in a study of CD8+CD57+ T cells in acquired aplastic anemia. CD8+CD57+ cell expansion, shown by flow cytometry, had occurred in the patients selected for sequencing. Genomic DNA, the template, was used for profiling of the TCR beta VDJ and CDR3. TCRdb redid the calling of the reads with MiXCR, one entry per CDR3 protein. Found here are a few hundred thousand distinct CDR3 sequences, roughly 50% of them singletons; the top ten hold nearly 20%. Sequencing was carried out using sorted CD4+, CD8+, or CD8+CD57+ T cells (not recorded which) from PBMCs. These TCRs come from a human donor with aplastic anemia.

The chain combines TRBV20-1 with TRBJ2-5; tentatively, D is TRBD2 (8 bases). Germline assignment: CDR1 DFQATT and CDR2 SNEGSKA (reference sequence). The CDR3 is 18 amino acids. V dropped 5 bases and J dropped 5 bases, with 30 bases sitting between them. The CDR3 protein is CSAPRGGGRRGTAETQYF. CDR3 in DNA: TGCAGTGCTCCCCGGGGGGGGGGACGCAGGGGGACGGCGGAGACCCAGTACTTC.

This clonotype was seen ten or more times. The chain combines TRBV2 with TRBJ2-1; possibly TRBD1 for D (6 bases). Germline loops: CDR1 SNHLY, CDR2 FYNNEI. CDR3 length: 14 residues. Deletions cut 7 bases from V and 5 bases from J, with 15 bases between. CDR3 nucleotides: TGTGCCAGCACGGAGCGGTGGGACAACAATGAGCAGTTCTTC. Its protein product is CASTERWDNNEQFF.

The V call is TRBV15, the J call TRBJ2-1, with 10 bases lining up with TRBD2. The germline V gene encodes CDR1 LNHNV and CDR2 YYDKDF (reference sequence). This CDR3 contains 15 residues. V lost 4 bases, J lost 4 bases, and 4 bases stayed unmatched. The CDR3 DNA reads as TGTGCCACCAGCACCCTAGCGGGGGTGTACAATGAGCAGTTCTTC. Amino acids: CATSTLAGVYNEQFF.

This clonotype has a handful of counts. A much bigger clone sits one base away, suggesting this may be a read error. The chain is built from TRBV2 and TRBJ1-5; 9 bases agree with TRBD1. The junction had 7 bases not matched to a gene; V was cut back by 2 bases and J by 2 bases. Per germline, CDR1 SNHLY and CDR2 FYNNEI. The CDR3 sequence is 17 residues long. The CDR3 spells CASSEFGTGKGNQPQHF. DNA for the CDR3: TGTGCCAGCAGTGAATTCGGGACAGGGAAAGGCAATCAGCCCCAGCATTTT.

Remarks on this clonotype: This may be a read error, as it is one base from a much larger clone. This CDR3 is missing its conserved last phenylalanine or tryptophan, likely due to a read error. The chain uses TRBV7-2 and TRBJ2-2; no clear D. Germline V gene sequence: CDR1 SGHTA, CDR2 FQGNSA. The CDR3 contains 15 residues. With 3 bases removed from V and 4 bases from J, the gap between germline ends came to 12 bases. DNA of the CDR3: TGTGCCAGCAGCTTGGCCGCGCAGAGCACCGGGGAGCTGTTTTCT. As protein: CASSLAAQSTGELFS.

V usage is TRBV20-1 and J usage is TRBJ2-7, with D tentatively TRBD1 (5 bases). V was cut by 5 bases and J by 3 bases, with 14 bases left in between. CDR1 is DFQATT, CDR2 SNEGSKA, per germline (reference sequence). The CDR3 has 13 residues. The CDR3 region is CSAHTLDSYEQYF. For the CDR3, the DNA is TGCAGTGCTCATACCTTAGACAGCTACGAGCAGTACTTC.

This chain links TRBV15 with TRBJ2-6; D is unresolved. Germline lookup yields CDR1 LNHNV and CDR2 YYDKDF (reference sequence). The ends were cut back, 0 bases at V and 1 base at J, with 4 bases in the middle. This CDR3 has 15 residues. DNA of the CDR3: TGTGCCACCAGCAGAGATTGGTCTGGGGCCAACGTCCTGACTTTC. Amino acids: CATSRDWSGANVLTF.

Concerning this clonotype itself: A read error may account for a junction end that differs from germline. CDR3 protein: CATDRSGGNTGELSW. CDR3 nucleotides: TGTGCCACCGATCGTTCGGGGGGGAACACCGGGGAGCTGTCTTGG. The chain carries TRBV24-1 and TRBJ2-2; the match to TRBD2 covers 8 bases. This CDR3 has 15 residues. Germline-derived CDR1 and CDR2 are KGHDR and SFDVKD.

The rearrangement links TRBV10-3 to TRBJ1-6; TRBD1 is a possible D gene (5 bases). This CDR3 is built from 15 residues. Germline CDR1 ENHRY, CDR2 SYGVKD. V lost 4 bases and J lost 7, with 14 bases in between. The CDR3 reads CAISGGAGGNSPLHF. The CDR3 region has the DNA TGTGCCATCAGTGGAGGTGCGGGGGGAAATTCACCCCTCCACTTT.

V usage is TRBV10-1 and J usage is TRBJ1-5; 7 bases align to TRBD1. Trimming at V came to 3 bases and at J to 3 bases, leaving 14 bases not matched to a gene. CDR3 length: 18 amino acids. Germline V lookup: CDR1 WNHNN, CDR2 SYGVQD (reference sequence). CDR3 sequence (DNA): TGCGCCAGCAGTGAAAACACTATTAGAGACAGGGCCAATCAGCCCCAGCATTTT. Amino acids: CASSENTIRDRANQPQHF.

In its sample, this clonotype was seen many times. The V gene is TRBV7-9, the J gene TRBJ2-5; D not certain. V shed 0 bases and J shed 3 bases, with 5 bases lying between them. The CDR3 length is 13 residues. The germline CDR1 and CDR2 sequences are SEHNR and FQNEAQ (reference sequence). The DNA of the CDR3 is TGTGCCAGCAGCTTAGCGCCCAAAGAGACCCAGTACTTC. Translated: CASSLAPKETQYF.

This clonotype was observed at least ten times. This chain joins TRBV20-1 and TRBJ2-7, with TRBD1 matching 8 bases. The germline gives CDR1 DFQATT, CDR2 SNEGSKA (reference sequence). This CDR3 spans 14 amino acids. J gave up 3 bases and V 0 bases, and 4 bases lay outside the gene matches. The CDR3 bases are TGCAGTGCTAGAGACGGACAGGGATACTACGAGCAGTACTTC. This encodes CSARDGQGYYEQYF.

This chain joins TRBV7-9 and TRBJ2-2; 9 positions agree with TRBD1. Germline assignment: CDR1 SEHNR and CDR2 FQNEAQ (reference sequence). The CDR3 sequence is 16 residues long. V gave up 1 base and J gave up 6 bases; unmatched junction bases: 6. Written as DNA, the CDR3 is TGTGCCAGCAGCTTAGGAATGACAGGGGGGCCCGGGGAGCTGTTTTTT. Encoded protein: CASSLGMTGGPGELFF. The full variable domain, rest sourced from reference TRBV7-9 and TRBJ2-2, is DTGVSQNPRHKITKRGQNVTFRCDPISEHNRLYWYRQTLGQGPEFLTYFQNEAQLEKSRLLSDRFSAERPKGSFSTLEIQRTEQGDSAMYLCASSLGMTGGPGELFFGEGSRLTVL.

There are a few counts of this clonotype. A much larger clone lies a single base off, so this may be a read error. The gene calls are TRBV19 and TRBJ1-2; 10 bases align to TRBD1. Germline V gene data show CDR1 as LNHDA and CDR2 as SQIVND (reference sequence). The CDR3 loop spans 15 amino acids. CDR3: CASTFLTGGNYGHTF. The CDR3 coding sequence is TGTGCCAGTACTTTTTTGACAGGGGGCAACTATGGCCACACCTTC. The variable domain in full, completed from reference TRBV19 and TRBJ1-2, reads DGGITQSPKYLFRKEGQNVTLSCEQNLNHDAMYWYRQDPGQGLRLIYYSQIVNDFQKGDIAEGYSVSREKKESFPLTVTSAQKNPTAFYLCASTFLTGGNYGHTFGSGTRLTVV.

This clonotype was detected many times. The chain recombines TRBV3-1 with TRBJ1-1, with TRBD1 as a possible D gene (5 bases). Germline lookup yields CDR1 LGHDT and CDR2 YNNKEL (reference sequence). This CDR3 spans 12 amino acids. Trimming took off 1 base at V and 12 bases at J, with 12 bases between the two ends. CDR3 amino acids: CASSQAWDATFF. In DNA form, the CDR3 reads TGTGCCAGCAGCCAAGCTTGGGACGCGACTTTCTTT.

This clonotype was picked up many times. The V call is TRBV20-1, the J call TRBJ2-7; D is perhaps TRBD1 (5 bases). Germline V gene sequence: CDR1 DFQATT, CDR2 SNEGSKA (reference sequence). V was pared by 0 bases and J by 3 bases, with 18 bases between. This CDR3 has 16 residues. In nucleotides, the CDR3 is TGCAGTGCTAGAGATAGGGGAAGCGTTGGCCTCTACGAGCAGTACTTC. Its protein is CSARDRGSVGLYEQYF.

The CDR3 nucleotides read TGTGCCAGTACGCCAGCAGTTAACTATGGCTACACCTTC. Protein sequence: CASTPAVNYGYTF. This sequence joins TRBV19 and TRBJ1-2; D is ambiguous. The germline CDR1 and CDR2 sequences are LNHDA and SQIVND (reference sequence). V was trimmed by 7 bases and J by 1 base, leaving 10 bases between them. The CDR3 runs to 13 residues.

This clonotype was counted once. The chain carries TRBV7-9 and TRBJ2-7; D unresolved. Germline V gene lookup returns CDR1 SEHNR and CDR2 FQNEAQ (reference sequence). Trimming stripped 1 base from V and 3 bases from J, with 16 bases between. The CDR3 extends over 16 amino acids. The CDR3 sequence: CASSLGAPSLNYEQYF. DNA for the CDR3: TGTGCCAGCAGCTTAGGCGCTCCCTCCCTAAACTACGAGCAGTACTTC.

As for this clonotype: The junction shows a germline mismatch at one end, possibly a read error. CDR3 amino acids: CASSHPTKIYGYTF. In nucleotides, the CDR3 is TGCGCCAGCAGCCACCCGACAAAGATCTATGGCTACACCTTC. This chain links TRBV19 with TRBJ1-2; D not certain. The germline V gene encodes CDR1 LNHDA and CDR2 SQIVND (reference sequence). CDR3 length: 14 amino acids.

The V and J genes are TRBV7-6 and TRBJ1-2; D call uncertain. CDR1 is SGHVS and CDR2 is FNYEAQ in the germline V gene. The V end was cut by 5 bases, the J end by 9 bases, with 13 bases between. The CDR3 runs to 12 residues. CDR3 bases: TGTGCCAGCAGCCCTAGCCCGGGTAGCTACACCTTC. Protein product: CASSPSPGSYTF.

This clonotype was seen many times. This sequence joins TRBV2 and TRBJ2-7; no reliable D call. The V gene lost 6 bases and the J gene lost 6 bases, with 12 bases spanning the gap. The CDR3 is 12 residues long. Looked up from germline, CDR1 is SNHLY and CDR2 is FYNNEI. CDR3: CASRVVVREQYF. The CDR3 DNA sequence: TGTGCCAGCAGGGTCGTGGTTCGCGAGCAGTACTTC.